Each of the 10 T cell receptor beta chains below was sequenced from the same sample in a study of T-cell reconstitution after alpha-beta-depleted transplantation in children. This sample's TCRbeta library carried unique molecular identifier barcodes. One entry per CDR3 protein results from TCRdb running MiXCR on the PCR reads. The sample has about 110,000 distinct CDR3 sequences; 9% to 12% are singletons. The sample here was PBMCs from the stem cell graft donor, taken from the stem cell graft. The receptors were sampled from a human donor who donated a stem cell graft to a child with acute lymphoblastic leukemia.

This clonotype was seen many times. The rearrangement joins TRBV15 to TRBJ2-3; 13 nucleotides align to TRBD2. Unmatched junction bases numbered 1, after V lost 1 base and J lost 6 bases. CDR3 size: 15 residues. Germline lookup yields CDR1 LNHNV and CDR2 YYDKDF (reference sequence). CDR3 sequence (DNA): TGTGCCACCAGCAGAGGGACTAGCGGGGGTGATACGCAGTATTTT. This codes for CATSRGTSGGDTQYF.

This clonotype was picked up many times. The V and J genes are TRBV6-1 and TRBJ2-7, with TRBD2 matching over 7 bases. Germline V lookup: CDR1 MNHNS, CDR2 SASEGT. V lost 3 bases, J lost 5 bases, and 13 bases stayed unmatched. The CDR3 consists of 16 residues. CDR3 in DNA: TGTGCCAGCAGTGACCCTGTGGGGGAGGGCCTTGACGAGCAGTACTTC. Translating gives CASSDPVGEGLDEQYF.

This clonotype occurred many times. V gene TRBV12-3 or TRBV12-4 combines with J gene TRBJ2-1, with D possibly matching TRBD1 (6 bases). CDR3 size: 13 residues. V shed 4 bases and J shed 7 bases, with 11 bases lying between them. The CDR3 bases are TGTGCCAGCAGTTCCGACAGGATAAATGAGCAGTTCTTC. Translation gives CASSSDRINEQFF.

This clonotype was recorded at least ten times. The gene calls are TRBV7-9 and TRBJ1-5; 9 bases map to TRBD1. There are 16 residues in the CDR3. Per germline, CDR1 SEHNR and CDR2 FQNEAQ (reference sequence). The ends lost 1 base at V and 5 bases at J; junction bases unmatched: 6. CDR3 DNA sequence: TGTGCCAGCAGCTTAGTCAGGACAGGGGAGGATCAGCCCCAGCATTTT. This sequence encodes CASSLVRTGEDQPQHF.

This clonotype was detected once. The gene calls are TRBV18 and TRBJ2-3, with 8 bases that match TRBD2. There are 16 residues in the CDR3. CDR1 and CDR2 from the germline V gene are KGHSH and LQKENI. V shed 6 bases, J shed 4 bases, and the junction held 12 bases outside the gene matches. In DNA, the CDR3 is TGTGCCAGCTCCCTTAGGGAGCGGGGGAGCGCAGATACGCAGTATTTT. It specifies CASSLRERGSADTQYF.

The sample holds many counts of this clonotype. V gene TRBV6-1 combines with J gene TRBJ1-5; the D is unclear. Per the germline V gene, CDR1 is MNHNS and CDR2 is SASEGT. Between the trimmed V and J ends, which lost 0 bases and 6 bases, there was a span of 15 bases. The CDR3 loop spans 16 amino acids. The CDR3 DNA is TGTGCCAGCAGTGAAGCGCCGCCGGGTGTCGTTCAGCCCCAGCATTTT. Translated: CASSEAPPGVVQPQHF.

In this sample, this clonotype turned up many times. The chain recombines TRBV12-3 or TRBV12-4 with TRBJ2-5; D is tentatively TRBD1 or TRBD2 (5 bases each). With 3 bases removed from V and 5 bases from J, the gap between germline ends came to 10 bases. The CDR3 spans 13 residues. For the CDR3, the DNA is TGTGCCAGCAGTTTCCCCGGGGCGGAGACCCAGTACTTC. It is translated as CASSFPGAETQYF.

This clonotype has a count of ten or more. The CDR3 DNA reads as TGCGCCAGCAGCACCCTTCGCTCTAACCGGGGGGCCTACAATGAGCAGTTCTTC. Protein sequence: CASSTLRSNRGAYNEQFF. The J gene is TRBJ2-1, the V gene TRBV5-1, with 7 bases matching TRBD2. The length of the CDR3 is 18 residues. Germline assignment: CDR1 SGHRS and CDR2 YFSETQ. The V segment lost 4 bases and the J segment 2 bases; nucleotides outside the gene matches: 15.

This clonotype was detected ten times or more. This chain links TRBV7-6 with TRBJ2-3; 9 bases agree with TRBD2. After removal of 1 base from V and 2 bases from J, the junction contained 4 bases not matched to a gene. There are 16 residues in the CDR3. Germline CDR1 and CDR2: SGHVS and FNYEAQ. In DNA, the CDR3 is TGTGCCAGCAGCTTAGAGGCTAGCGGGAACACAGATACGCAGTATTTT. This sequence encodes CASSLEASGNTDTQYF.

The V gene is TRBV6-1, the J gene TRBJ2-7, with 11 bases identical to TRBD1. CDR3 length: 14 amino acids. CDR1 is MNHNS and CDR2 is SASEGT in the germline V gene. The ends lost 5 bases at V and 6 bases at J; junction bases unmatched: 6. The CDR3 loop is CASSQGQGGGEQYF. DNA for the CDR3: TGTGCCAGCAGTCAGGGACAGGGGGGTGGCGAGCAGTACTTC.